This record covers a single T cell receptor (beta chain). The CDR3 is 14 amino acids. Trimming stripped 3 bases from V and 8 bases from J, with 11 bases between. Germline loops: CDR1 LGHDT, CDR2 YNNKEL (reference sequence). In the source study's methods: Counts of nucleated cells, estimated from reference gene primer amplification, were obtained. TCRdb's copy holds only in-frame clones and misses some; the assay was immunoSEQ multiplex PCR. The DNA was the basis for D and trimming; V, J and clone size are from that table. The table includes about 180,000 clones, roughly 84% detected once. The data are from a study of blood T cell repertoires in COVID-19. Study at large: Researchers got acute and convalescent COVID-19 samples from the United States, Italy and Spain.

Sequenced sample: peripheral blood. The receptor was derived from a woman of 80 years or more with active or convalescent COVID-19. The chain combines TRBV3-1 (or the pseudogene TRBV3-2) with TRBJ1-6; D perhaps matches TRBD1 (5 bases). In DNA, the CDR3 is TGTGCCAGCAGCCACCAGGCGGGGGATTCACCCCTCCACTTT. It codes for CASSHQAGDSPLHF.